A single sample gave rise to the 14 T cell receptor beta chains below, sequenced in a study of T cell changes during pregnancy in multiple sclerosis. Only in-frame clones appear in the TCRdb table, and some are missing; sequencing was by immunoSEQ multiplex PCR. Of around 95,000 clones in the sample, 92% were seen once. The sample in question was peripheral blood, obtained after pregnancy. These receptors were taken from a female donor in good health, enrolled as a control in a pregnancy study.

J is TRBJ2-7 and V is TRBV5-8; TRBD1 matches 11 bases. This CDR3 is 15 amino acids long. CDR1 is SGHTS and CDR2 is YDEGEE in the germline V gene. V shed 2 bases, J shed 1 base, and the junction held 2 bases outside the gene matches. CDR3 sequence: CASSFGTGGSYEQYF. The CDR3 DNA is TGTGCCAGCAGCTTCGGGACAGGGGGATCCTACGAGCAGTACTTC. Looking up the rest from reference TRBV5-8 and TRBJ2-7 gives the full variable domain: EAGVTQSPTHLIKTRGQQATLRCSPISGHTSVYWYQQALGLGLQFLLWYDEGEERNRGNFPPRFSGRQFPNYSSELNVNALELEDSALYLCASSFGTGGSYEQYFGPGTRLTVT.

The CDR3 here is CASSGGGTSVYNEQFF. The CDR3 region has the DNA TGTGCCAGCAGTGGGGGGGGGACTAGTGTGTACAATGAGCAGTTCTTC. This chain joins TRBV28 and TRBJ2-1; TRBD2 agrees at 8 bases. CDR1 MDHEN and CDR2 SYDVKM come from the germline V gene. With 5 bases clipped from V and 4 bases from J, the junction kept 10 bases outside the gene matches. The CDR3 is 16 residues long.

The chain couples TRBV30 to TRBJ2-3; TRBD2 matches 11 bases. Germline V gene data show CDR1 as GTSNPN and CDR2 as SVGIG (reference sequence). The CDR3 sequence is 16 residues long. V gave up 3 bases and J gave up 1 base; unmatched junction bases: 6. The CDR3 protein is CAWSLGLAVGTDTQYF. CDR3 nucleotide sequence: TGTGCCTGGAGCCTGGGACTAGCGGTAGGCACAGATACGCAGTATTTT.

This chain joins TRBV9 and TRBJ2-3; 9 nucleotides match TRBD2. V lost 6 bases to trimming and J lost 3 bases; unmatched junction nucleotides: 8. The CDR3 sequence is 15 residues long. Germline CDR1 SGDLS, CDR2 YYNGEE. The CDR3 coding sequence is TGTGCCAGCACCTTAGCGGGGGCCCCTACAGATACGCAGTATTTT. Amino acids: CASTLAGAPTDTQYF.

This rearrangement joins TRBV13 to TRBJ2-7, with a weak D call TRBD1 (6 bases). CDR3 length: 16 amino acids. The V and J ends lost 1 base and 1 base respectively, with 14 bases between them. The germline V gene has CDR1 PRHDT and CDR2 FYEKMQ (reference sequence). CDR3 sequence: CASSLVETGISYEQYF. CDR3 in DNA: TGTGCCAGCAGCTTAGTCGAGACAGGCATTTCCTACGAGCAGTACTTC.

This chain connects TRBV5-5 to TRBJ2-5; D might be TRBD1 (5 bases). V lost 2 bases and J lost 4, with 9 bases in between. The CDR3 extends over 13 amino acids. The germline CDR1 and CDR2 sequences are SGHKS and YYEKEE (reference sequence). CDR3: CASSLQVGETQYF. DNA for the CDR3: TGTGCCAGCAGCTTACAGGTAGGAGAGACCCAGTACTTC.

The rearrangement links TRBV4-2 to TRBJ2-3; D possibly corresponds to TRBD2 (8 bases). The germline V and J ends were trimmed by 9 bases and 4 bases, with 17 bases remaining between them. CDR1 LGHNA and CDR2 YNFKEQ come from the germline V gene. There are 14 residues in the CDR3. CDR3 bases: TGTGCCAGTCGTCGGGAGGGGGCGGCAGATACGCAGTATTTT. This encodes CASRREGAADTQYF.

The rearrangement uses TRBV6-1 and TRBJ2-1, with a weak D call TRBD2 (5 bases). The germline V gene has CDR1 MNHNS and CDR2 SASEGT. CDR3 length: 18 amino acids. The V gene lost 4 bases and the J gene lost 0 bases, with 19 bases spanning the gap. The chain's CDR3 is CASSAGLGIASSYNEQFF. The DNA for the CDR3 is TGTGCCAGCAGTGCAGGACTGGGGATAGCCAGCTCCTACAATGAGCAGTTCTTC.

The V and J genes are TRBV10-1 and TRBJ2-3, with D perhaps TRBD2 (6 bases). V dropped 8 bases and J dropped 2 bases, with 11 bases sitting between them. Germline V gene data show CDR1 as WNHNN and CDR2 as SYGVQD (reference sequence). This CDR3 contains 13 residues. In DNA form, the CDR3 reads TGCGCCAGCGGCGGGACCATCACAGATACGCAGTATTTT. Protein sequence: CASGGTITDTQYF.

The rearrangement uses TRBV5-1 and TRBJ2-7; D unresolved. V was shortened by 1 base and J by 6 bases, with 17 bases between the two germline ends. The CDR3 runs 15 residues. CDR1 is SGHRS, CDR2 YFSETQ, per germline. The CDR3 sequence is CASSLSGSRHREQYF. The DNA for the CDR3 is TGCGCCAGCAGCTTGTCGGGTAGTCGGCATCGCGAGCAGTACTTC.

This chain joins TRBV6-1 and TRBJ2-7; 7 bases are shared with TRBD1. The CDR3 length is 15 residues. The V gene end was trimmed by 4 bases and the J gene end by 3 bases; junction bases not matched to a gene: 9. The germline CDR1 and CDR2 sequences are MNHNS and SASEGT. CDR3 coding DNA: TGTGCCAGCAGTGGATCCGGGACAGCGAACTACGAGCAGTACTTC. Translated: CASSGSGTANYEQYF.

The V gene is TRBV5-1, the J gene TRBJ2-7; a weak D match, TRBD2 (5 bases). Germline V gene data show CDR1 as SGHRS and CDR2 as YFSETQ. The CDR3 is 15 residues long. V was clipped by 4 bases and J by 0 bases, with 14 bases between them. CDR3 bases: TGCGCCAGCAGCCTAGGACTGGGGATCTCCTACGAGCAGTACTTC. Its translation is CASSLGLGISYEQYF.

V usage is TRBV6-6 and J usage is TRBJ2-5; TRBD2 matches 11 bases. Germline lookup yields CDR1 MNHNY and CDR2 SVGAGI (reference sequence). The ends lost 5 bases at V and 2 bases at J; junction bases unmatched: 4. This CDR3 has 15 residues. The CDR3 DNA reads as TGTGCCAGCAGTGGGACTAGCGGCATTCAAGAGACCCAGTACTTC. This translates into CASSGTSGIQETQYF.

The gene calls are TRBV2 and TRBJ2-6; 7 bases fit TRBD1. The junction had 7 bases not matched to a gene; V was cut back by 4 bases and J by 4 bases. Germline-derived CDR1 and CDR2 are SNHLY and FYNNEI. The CDR3 totals 16 residues. In nucleotides, the CDR3 is TGTGCCAGCAGTGTCGGGACAGCCCAAGGGGCCAACGTCCTGACTTTC. This gives the protein CASSVGTAQGANVLTF.